What follows are 17 T cell receptor beta chains derived from one specimen sequenced in a study of T cells after yellow fever vaccination. One entry per CDR3 protein, called by TCRdb with MiXCR from the 5' RACE reads. Of 610,000 or so distinct CDR3 sequences in the sample, 12% were seen once. Sample: PBMCs, taken on the day of the yellow fever booster vaccination. The receptors were gathered from a man aged 25-45 years who received the YFV17D yellow fever vaccine.

This chain links TRBV7-3 with TRBJ2-2, with TRBD2 matching over 14 bases. The CDR3 extends over 15 amino acids. The germline gives CDR1 SGHTA, CDR2 FQGTGA. Trimming at V came to 5 bases and at J to 8 bases, leaving 4 bases not matched to a gene. The chain's CDR3 is CASSRGLAGEGELFF. The CDR3 region has the DNA TGTGCCAGCAGCCGGGGACTAGCGGGAGAGGGGGAGCTGTTTTTT.

This clonotype came up a few times. J is TRBJ2-3 and V is TRBV7-2; a possible D gene is TRBD2 (6 bases). Trimming removed 3 bases from V and 2 bases from J, with 9 bases in between. The CDR3 spans 14 residues. Per the germline V gene, CDR1 is SGHTA and CDR2 is FQGNSA. This CDR3 is CASSFGTHTDTQYF. CDR3 nucleotide sequence: TGTGCCAGCAGCTTTGGGACTCACACAGATACGCAGTATTTT. The full variable domain, its missing parts supplied by reference TRBV7-2 and TRBJ2-3, is GAGVSQSPSNKVTEKGKDVELRCDPISGHTALYWYRQSLGQGLEFLIYFQGNSAPDKSGLPSDRFSAERTGGSVSTLTIQRTQQEDSAVYLCASSFGTHTDTQYFGPGTRLTVL.

This clonotype came up a few times. This rearrangement joins TRBV12-3 or TRBV12-4 to TRBJ1-1; TRBD1 agrees at 7 bases. V was clipped by 5 bases and J by 7 bases; unmatched bases: 4. The CDR3 length is 12 residues. The CDR3 spells CASSADRSEAFF. In nucleotides, the CDR3 is TGTGCCAGCAGTGCGGACAGGAGTGAAGCTTTCTTT.

At least ten counts were recorded for this clonotype. The chain is built from TRBV28 and TRBJ1-3; D might be TRBD1 (5 bases). Germline V gene sequence: CDR1 MDHEN, CDR2 SYDVKM. CDR3 length: 15 amino acids. V lost 6 bases to trimming and J lost 0 bases, with 12 bases between them. The CDR3, as DNA: TGTGCCAGCAGCCTCCTAGGGGCCTCTGGAAACACCATATATTTT. Encoded protein: CASSLLGASGNTIYF.

This clonotype has a handful of counts. This chain connects TRBV3-1 to TRBJ2-1; no definite D call. This CDR3 comprises 13 residues. The V end lost 3 bases, the J end lost 5 bases, and 8 bases lay between the germline ends. Germline CDR1 LGHDT, CDR2 YNNKEL (reference sequence). CDR3 amino acids: CASSQPPDNEQFF. The CDR3 nucleotides are TGTGCCAGCAGCCAGCCCCCCGACAATGAGCAGTTCTTC.

There are a few counts of this clonotype. The CDR3 DNA reads TGTGCCAGCAGCGTAGAGGGGGTGGTAACCGGGGAGCTGTTTTTT. Amino acid sequence: CASSVEGVVTGELFF. The chain combines TRBV9 with TRBJ2-2; a weak D match, TRBD1 (6 bases). V shed 0 bases and J shed 5 bases, with 11 bases lying between them. CDR1 and CDR2 from the germline V gene are SGDLS and YYNGEE. CDR3 length: 15 amino acids.

The chain links TRBV30 to TRBJ2-5; perhaps TRBD2 as D (6 bases). CDR1 GTSNPN and CDR2 SVGIG come from the germline V gene (reference sequence). V gave up 1 base and J gave up 3 bases, with 6 bases separating them. The CDR3 extends over 12 amino acids. As DNA, the CDR3 is TGTGCCTGGAGTGGGGGGGAAGAGACCCAGTACTTC. It specifies CAWSGGEETQYF.

This clonotype occurred a few times. The chain carries TRBV18 and TRBJ1-3; 7 positions agree with TRBD1. From germline, CDR1 is KGHSH and CDR2 LQKENI. There are 16 residues in the CDR3. Losses at the gene ends were 5 bases for V and 3 bases for J; bases not matched to a gene: 10. The CDR3 loop is CASSGLTGRIGNTIYF. CDR3 sequence (DNA): TGTGCCAGCTCAGGCCTGACAGGGAGAATTGGAAACACCATATATTTT.

The chain carries TRBV12-3 or TRBV12-4 and TRBJ1-2, with D possibly being TRBD1 (6 bases). This CDR3 has 12 amino acids. Trimming shortened V by 2 bases and J by 9 bases, and 10 bases separated the two germline ends. The CDR3 DNA reads TGTGCCAGCAGTTTACAGGGGATTCGCTACACCTTC. It encodes CASSLQGIRYTF.

The chain uses TRBV29-1 and TRBJ2-1; D assignment may be TRBD1 or TRBD2 (5 bases each). The CDR3 contains 12 residues. The V end was cut by 8 bases, the J end by 5 bases, with 13 bases between. Germline V gives CDR1 SQVTM, CDR2 ANQGSEA. CDR3 nucleotides: TGCAGCCCTACGGGGACCAACAATGAGCAGTTCTTC. Its protein product is CSPTGTNNEQFF.

J is TRBJ2-1 and V is TRBV9, with D hard to call. The CDR3 has 13 residues. Trimming removed 3 bases at V and 8 bases at J, with 12 bases between. CDR1 and CDR2 from the germline V gene are SGDLS and YYNGEE. Written as DNA, the CDR3 is TGTGCCAGCAGCGCCTTAAGGGCGGATGAGCAGTTCTTC. It encodes CASSALRADEQFF.

This clonotype was observed a few times. V usage is TRBV20-1 and J usage is TRBJ1-5, with D unclear. CDR3 length: 14 amino acids. CDR1 and CDR2 from the germline V gene are DFQATT and SNEGSKA (reference sequence). The V end lost 1 base, the J end lost 0 bases, and 7 bases lay between the germline ends. The CDR3 reads CSARAPDSNQPQHF. CDR3 DNA: TGCAGTGCTAGAGCCCCTGATAGCAATCAGCCCCAGCATTTT.

The chain has TRBV5-1 and TRBJ2-7; 12 bases map to TRBD2. Germline V CDR1 and CDR2: SGHRS, YFSETQ. V lost 3 bases and J lost 3; bases outside the gene matches: 19. There are 20 residues in the CDR3. The DNA of the CDR3 is TGCGCCAGCAGCTCGGGCGGCGGACTAGTCCTAGCGGGAGGGATCTACGAGCAGTACTTC. Translation gives CASSSGGGLVLAGGIYEQYF.

This clonotype was counted ten times or more. The chain recombines TRBV20-1 with TRBJ1-2; TRBD1 agrees at 12 bases. Germline CDR1 is DFQATT and CDR2 is SNEGSKA (reference sequence). The CDR3 contains 16 residues. The ends lost 2 bases at V and 6 bases at J; junction bases unmatched: 10. CDR3 coding DNA: TGCAGTGCTAGAAGAGTTGGGACAGGGGGCTTCGATGGCTACACCTTC. It codes for CSARRVGTGGFDGYTF.

The table lists this clonotype with a few counts. The chain carries TRBV14 and TRBJ2-1; tentatively, D is TRBD1 (6 bases). The CDR3 contains 18 residues. The V gene lost 9 bases and the J gene lost 2 bases, with 26 bases spanning the gap. Looked up from germline, CDR1 is SGHDN and CDR2 is FVKESK. The CDR3 here is CARGEFQGREVPYNEQFF. CDR3 nucleotides: TGTGCCAGGGGAGAATTTCAGGGGCGAGAAGTCCCCTACAATGAGCAGTTCTTC.

V is TRBV29-1 and J is TRBJ2-3; D not resolved. Germline loops: CDR1 SQVTM, CDR2 ANQGSEA. This CDR3 is built from 12 residues. V lost 3 bases and J lost 2, with 6 bases in between. DNA of the CDR3: TGCAGCGTTGACAGCAACACAGATACGCAGTATTTT. Translating gives CSVDSNTDTQYF.

The J gene is TRBJ2-7, the V gene TRBV5-1; 7 bases are a match to TRBD1. V trimming: 0 bases; J trimming: 3 bases; junction bases outside the gene matches: 9. Germline V gene sequence: CDR1 SGHRS, CDR2 YFSETQ. The CDR3 spans 16 residues. DNA of the CDR3: TGCGCCAGCAGCTTGGAGGGAACAGGGGCGGTCTACGAGCAGTACTTC. It yields the protein CASSLEGTGAVYEQYF.